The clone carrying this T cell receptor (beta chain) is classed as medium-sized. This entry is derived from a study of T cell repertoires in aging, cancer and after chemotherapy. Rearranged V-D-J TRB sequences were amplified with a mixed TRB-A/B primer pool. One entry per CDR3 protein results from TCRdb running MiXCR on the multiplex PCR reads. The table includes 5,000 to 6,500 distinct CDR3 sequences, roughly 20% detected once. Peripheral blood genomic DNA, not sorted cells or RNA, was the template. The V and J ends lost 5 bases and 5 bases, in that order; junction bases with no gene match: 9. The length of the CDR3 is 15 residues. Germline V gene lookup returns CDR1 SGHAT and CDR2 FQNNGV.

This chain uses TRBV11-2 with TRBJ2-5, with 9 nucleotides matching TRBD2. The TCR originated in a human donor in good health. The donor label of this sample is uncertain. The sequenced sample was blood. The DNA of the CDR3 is TGTGCCAGCAGCCGAGGAGCGGGAGGCTGGGAGACCCAGTACTTC. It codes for CASSRGAGGWETQYF.